The 23 T cell receptor beta chains in this list originate from one sample, sequenced in a study of OX40 agonist ivuxolimab in advanced cancers. Profiling relied on immunoSEQ multiplex PCR, and the TCRdb table lists in-frame clones only, not all of them. The top ten hold under 25% of the sample, which has about 35,000 clones, 90% to 95% seen once. The starting material was CD4+ or CD8+ T cells sorted from blood, obtained in a trial of the OX40 agonist ivuxolimab. The receptors were gathered from an adult with an advanced solid tumor such as melanoma, head and neck, liver or kidney cancer.

CDR3 sequence: CASSYSIALSYEQYF. In DNA form, the CDR3 reads TGTGCCAGCAGTTACTCGATCGCGCTATCCTACGAGCAGTACTTC. V and J are TRBV6-5 and TRBJ2-7, with no clear D. The germline V gene encodes CDR1 MNHEY and CDR2 SVGAGI. The CDR3 contains 15 residues. V lost 0 bases and J lost 1, with 10 bases in between.

This sequence joins TRBV21-1 and TRBJ1-1. TRBV21-1 is given as a pseudogene. The CDR3 consists of 17 residues. The CDR3 coding sequence is TGTGCCAGCAGCAACTTTGAGGGCGCCCCCAAGAACACTGAAGCTTTCTTT. Encoded protein: CASSNFEGAPKNTEAFF.

Concerning this clone: The junction and the germline gene differ at one end; a read error may be behind it. V gene TRBV6-1 combines with J gene TRBJ2-7; unclear D gene. In germline, CDR1 is MNHNS, CDR2 SASEGT. The length of the CDR3 is 12 residues. The CDR3 protein is CASREAVYEQYF. In nucleotides, the CDR3 is TGTGCCAGCAGGGAAGCCGTATACGAGCAGTACTTC.

V is TRBV28 and J is TRBJ2-7; no firm D call. There are 13 residues in the CDR3. Between the trimmed V and J ends, which lost 3 bases and 4 bases, there was a span of 10 bases. Per the germline V gene, CDR1 is MDHEN and CDR2 is SYDVKM. For the CDR3, the DNA is TGTGCCAGCAGTTTCAGGCCGAATTACGAGCAGTACTTC. Protein: CASSFRPNYEQYF.

This chain links TRBV7-9 with TRBJ2-2, with TRBD2 matching 8 bases. The junction had 8 bases not matched to a gene; V was cut back by 5 bases and J by 6 bases. The CDR3 runs to 15 residues. Germline values: CDR1 SEHNR, CDR2 FQNEAQ (reference sequence). This CDR3 reads CASSRGLERAGELFF. CDR3 DNA: TGTGCCAGCAGCCGGGGACTAGAGAGAGCCGGGGAGCTGTTTTTT.

The CDR3 DNA reads TGTGCCAGTAGCGGGGGCTGGACAGGGCTCTACGAGCAGTACTTC. It yields the protein CASSGGWTGLYEQYF. The chain joins TRBV19 to TRBJ2-7, with 8 bases that match TRBD1. This CDR3 has 15 residues. Trimming cost V 6 bases and J 3 bases; bases outside gene matches: 10. In germline, CDR1 is LNHDA, CDR2 SQIVND (reference sequence).

V usage is TRBV27 and J usage is TRBJ2-1; D unresolved. Looked up from germline, CDR1 is MNHEY and CDR2 is SMNVEV (reference sequence). Trimming removed 4 bases from V and 5 bases from J, with 6 bases in between. The CDR3 spans 12 residues. The CDR3, as DNA: TGTGCCAGCAGTTCAACCAACAATGAGCAGTTCTTC. Translation gives CASSSTNNEQFF.

The chain employs TRBV28 and TRBJ1-2; D might be TRBD1 (5 bases). From germline, CDR1 is MDHEN and CDR2 SYDVKM. The CDR3 loop spans 13 amino acids. With 3 bases removed from V and 3 bases from J, the gap between germline ends came to 8 bases. The CDR3 nucleotides read TGTGCCAGCAGTTTTCGGGGGGACTATGGCTACACCTTC. The encoded protein is CASSFRGDYGYTF.

This chain connects TRBV6-1 to TRBJ1-5; D not resolved. Trimming took off 1 base at V and 7 bases at J, with 11 bases between the two ends. This CDR3 comprises 14 residues. Germline loops: CDR1 MNHNS, CDR2 SASEGT. CDR3 loop: CASSEVWGSQPQHF. The CDR3 DNA is TGTGCCAGCAGTGAAGTTTGGGGATCCCAGCCCCAGCATTTT.

This chain uses TRBV6-5 with TRBJ2-1; 7 bases align to TRBD2. The CDR3 loop spans 15 amino acids. J gave up 7 bases and V 0 bases, and 6 bases lay outside the gene matches. Germline CDR1 MNHEY, CDR2 SVGAGI. DNA of the CDR3: TGTGCCAGCAGTTACTCTGTCGGGGGGAGGAATGAGCAGTTCTTC. Translating it yields CASSYSVGGRNEQFF.

The rearrangement links TRBV4-1 to TRBJ2-7; D remains ambiguous. Germline V gene sequence: CDR1 MGHRA, CDR2 YSYEKL. This CDR3 is built from 13 residues. Trimming cost V 3 bases and J 5 bases, with 11 bases left between them. The CDR3 coding sequence is TGCGCCAGCAGCCAGTCCTTAGTAAACGAGCAGTACTTC. This codes for CASSQSLVNEQYF.

V and J are TRBV21-1 and TRBJ2-5; the D call in the table, TRBD2, was not verified against the DNA. TRBV21-1 is a documented pseudogene. The CDR3 has 15 residues. CDR3 region: CASSHSGGTRETQYF. The CDR3 DNA follows: TGTGCCAGCAGCCATAGCGGAGGTACCCGAGAGACCCAGTACTTC.

V usage is TRBV7-9 and J usage is TRBJ2-7, with TRBD2 matching over 9 bases. With V trimmed by 5 bases and J by 0 bases, 5 bases remained unmatched. CDR1 is SEHNR, CDR2 FQNEAQ, per germline (reference sequence). The CDR3 is 15 residues long. The DNA of the CDR3 is TGTGCCAGCAGCCCGACTAGCGGCCTCTCCTACGAGCAGTACTTC. This sequence encodes CASSPTSGLSYEQYF.

This clone was seen a single time. This sequence joins TRBV4-3 and TRBJ2-5; no clear D gene. CDR1 LGHNA and CDR2 YSLEER come from the germline V gene. The V and J ends lost 1 base and 3 bases respectively, with 9 bases between them. The CDR3 covers 14 residues. Here the CDR3 DNA reads TGCGCCAGCAGCCAAGTCGAATGGGAAGAGACCCAGTACTTC. It encodes CASSQVEWEETQYF.

This chain uses TRBV14 with TRBJ2-3; 11 nucleotides line up with TRBD2. From germline, CDR1 is SGHDN and CDR2 FVKESK. The CDR3 extends over 17 amino acids. Trimming took 0 bases from V and 6 from J; bases not matched to a gene: 8. As DNA, the CDR3 is TGTGCCAGCAGCCAAGACATAACTAGCGGGAGAGGGGATACGCAGTATTTT. It translates to CASSQDITSGRGDTQYF.

The chain joins TRBV7-9 to TRBJ2-1; a weak D match, TRBD2 (6 bases). Germline V lookup: CDR1 SEHNR, CDR2 FQNEAQ (reference sequence). The CDR3 has 16 amino acids. The ends were cut back, 5 bases at V and 0 bases at J, with 14 bases in the middle. CDR3 amino acids: CASSPGTGSSYNEQFF. In nucleotides, the CDR3 is TGTGCCAGCAGCCCCGGGACTGGGAGCTCCTACAATGAGCAGTTCTTC.

The chain is built from TRBV18 and TRBJ1-4; TRBD1 is a possible D gene (5 bases). V shed 3 bases and J shed 3 bases, with 17 bases lying between them. CDR1 is KGHSH and CDR2 is LQKENI in the germline V gene. CDR3 length: 17 residues. CDR3 DNA sequence: TGTGCCAGCTCACCGGAAGGAGAGGGACGGGCTAATGAAAAACTGTTTTTT. It yields the protein CASSPEGEGRANEKLFF.

The gene calls are TRBV7-9 and TRBJ2-2, with TRBD2 identical over 7 bases. This CDR3 is 14 amino acids long. The trim removed 7 bases at V and 6 bases at J, leaving 8 bases unmatched. Germline V gives CDR1 SEHNR, CDR2 FQNEAQ (reference sequence). Written as DNA, the CDR3 is TGTGCCAGCATTTCCCCAGGGAGGGCCGGGGAGCTGTTTTTT. Its translation: CASISPGRAGELFF.

The chain carries TRBV9 and TRBJ2-3; D uncertain. Germline V gene data show CDR1 as SGDLS and CDR2 as YYNGEE. V was shortened by 0 bases and J by 0 bases, with 2 bases between the two germline ends. The CDR3 sequence is 13 residues long. As DNA, the CDR3 is TGTGCCAGCAGCGTAGTGAGCACAGATACGCAGTATTTT. Translation gives CASSVVSTDTQYF.

The chain links TRBV7-9 to TRBJ2-7; weak D call: TRBD2 (6 bases). This CDR3 region has 16 residues. Trimming shortened V by 5 bases and J by 0 bases, and 17 bases separated the two germline ends. Germline values: CDR1 SEHNR, CDR2 FQNEAQ (reference sequence). The CDR3 nucleotides read TGTGCCAGCAGCGGCGGGGTAGCGGAGAACTCCTACGAGCAGTACTTC. As protein: CASSGGVAENSYEQYF.

This sequence joins TRBV28 and TRBJ2-4; D is perhaps TRBD2 (5 bases). The CDR3 is made up of 15 amino acids. V gave up 6 bases and J gave up 8 bases, with 20 bases separating them. CDR1 MDHEN and CDR2 SYDVKM come from the germline V gene. CDR3 residues: CASSPSTQEGDIQYF. The CDR3 coding sequence is TGTGCCAGCAGCCCTAGCACCCAGGAAGGAGACATTCAGTACTTC.

This chain uses TRBV7-9 with TRBJ2-3; D not certain. In germline, CDR1 is SEHNR, CDR2 FQNEAQ (reference sequence). The V gene lost 5 bases and the J gene lost 2 bases, with 11 bases spanning the gap. This CDR3 comprises 14 residues. The CDR3 loop is CASSLGLYTDTQYF. CDR3 nucleotides: TGTGCCAGCAGCCTAGGGCTCTACACAGATACGCAGTATTTT.

This chain uses TRBV11-1 with TRBJ2-3; 9 bases agree with TRBD1. The CDR3 contains 15 residues. CDR1 SGHAT and CDR2 FQDESV come from the germline V gene (reference sequence). The trim removed 3 bases at V and 4 bases at J, leaving 5 bases unmatched. Written as DNA, the CDR3 is TGTGCCAGCAGCTTGGGGACAGGGACATCAGATACGCAGTATTTT. Its protein is CASSLGTGTSDTQYF.